One sample yielded the 15 T cell receptor beta chains listed below, sequenced in a study of T cell responses to AZD1222 COVID-19 vaccine. This table comes from immunoSEQ multiplex PCR, and its TCRdb copy is limited to in-frame clones, with some not included. The sample consists of tens of thousands of clones, just over 85% of them appearing once. The starting material was peripheral blood, obtained on day 0 of AZD1222 vaccination. The receptors shown here come from an adult in good health.

The chain links TRBV4-2 to TRBJ2-3, with D uncertain. Per the germline V gene, CDR1 is LGHNA and CDR2 is YNFKEQ. The CDR3 spans 14 residues. Trimming pared 4 bases from V and 6 bases from J, leaving 14 bases between. The CDR3 here is CASSPPDLLDTQYF. The CDR3, as DNA: TGTGCCAGCAGCCCACCAGACTTGCTCGATACGCAGTATTTT.

The rearrangement joins TRBV2 to TRBJ2-5; D may match TRBD1 or TRBD2 (6 bases each). Germline CDR1 and CDR2: SNHLY and FYNNEI. The length of the CDR3 is 15 residues. The germline V and J ends were trimmed by 6 bases and 5 bases, with 19 bases remaining between them. CDR3 residues: CASRMDRGPGETQYF. CDR3 DNA sequence: TGTGCCAGCAGGATGGACCGGGGGCCTGGGGAGACCCAGTACTTC.

The rearrangement joins TRBV7-2 to TRBJ2-1; no clear D. V was clipped by 1 base and J by 5 bases, with 6 bases between them. The germline gives CDR1 SGHTA, CDR2 FQGNSA. This CDR3 has 13 amino acids. The CDR3 coding sequence is TGTGCCAGCAGCTTAGGACCCAACAATGAGCAGTTCTTC. It encodes CASSLGPNNEQFF.

This clone was counted between two and nine times. The genes are TRBV28 and TRBJ1-6; D is unresolved. The CDR3 contains 16 residues. Germline CDR1 and CDR2: MDHEN and SYDVKM. Trimming took 5 bases from V and 9 from J, leaving 20 bases between them. The CDR3 nucleotides are TGTGCCAGCAGTACTCCACCCCGCGGGAGCGTTTCACCCCTCCACTTT. This gives the protein CASSTPPRGSVSPLHF.

The rearrangement joins TRBV7-2 to TRBJ2-1, with D perhaps matching TRBD2 (6 bases). The length of the CDR3 is 15 residues. V was cut by 5 bases and J by 0 bases, with 11 bases left in between. Germline V lookup: CDR1 SGHTA, CDR2 FQGNSA. The CDR3 is CASSLGGNSYNEQFF. The CDR3 bases are TGTGCCAGCAGCCTCGGCGGGAACTCCTACAATGAGCAGTTCTTC.

The genes are TRBV6-5 and TRBJ1-1, with D uncertain. This CDR3 has 10 residues. Germline CDR1 reads MNHEY; CDR2 reads SVGAGI. V lost 8 bases, J lost 7 bases, and 8 bases lay in between. The CDR3 DNA reads TGTGCCAGCGGGCGAAGTGAAGCTTTCTTT. Translated, it gives CASGRSEAFF.

The genes are TRBV6-5 and TRBJ2-7; 9 bases agree with TRBD1. CDR1 is MNHEY and CDR2 is SVGAGI in the germline V gene. V trimming: 4 bases; J trimming: 7 bases; junction bases outside the gene matches: 8. CDR3 length: 14 amino acids. The CDR3 sequence is CASSSQGQGWEQYF. The CDR3 DNA follows: TGTGCCAGCAGTTCCCAGGGACAGGGATGGGAGCAGTACTTC.

The J gene is TRBJ2-7, the V gene TRBV6-6, with 8 bases lining up with TRBD2. Looked up from germline, CDR1 is MNHNY and CDR2 is SVGAGI (reference sequence). This CDR3 is 14 amino acids long. The V gene end was trimmed by 6 bases and the J gene end by 2 bases; junction bases not matched to a gene: 6. The CDR3 region is CASRTSGVTYEQYF. The CDR3 region has the DNA TGTGCCAGCAGAACTAGCGGAGTAACCTACGAGCAGTACTTC.

Ten or more counts support this clone. The V call is TRBV4-2, the J call TRBJ2-1, with 7 bases that match TRBD1. This CDR3 is 15 amino acids long. V lost 0 bases, J lost 5 bases, and 4 bases stayed unmatched. The germline V gene has CDR1 LGHNA and CDR2 YNFKEQ. CDR3 loop: CASSQDGTENNEQFF. CDR3 bases: TGTGCCAGCAGCCAAGACGGGACAGAAAACAATGAGCAGTTCTTC.

The chain combines TRBV11-2 with TRBJ1-3; 11 nucleotides agree with TRBD1. With 5 bases clipped from V and 3 bases from J, the junction kept 3 bases outside the gene matches. The CDR3 covers 15 residues. From germline, CDR1 is SGHAT and CDR2 FQNNGV. The CDR3 DNA follows: TGTGCCAGCAGCACCGGGACAGGGGGTGGAAACACCATATATTTT. Protein sequence: CASSTGTGGGNTIYF.

The rearrangement links TRBV5-1 to TRBJ2-3; D is perhaps TRBD2 (6 bases). The CDR3 loop spans 15 amino acids. Germline V gene sequence: CDR1 SGHRS, CDR2 YFSETQ. The V and J ends lost 3 bases and 1 base respectively, with 12 bases between them. The CDR3 loop reads CASSSWRRGTDTQYF. The CDR3 DNA reads TGCGCCAGCAGCTCTTGGAGGAGGGGCACAGATACGCAGTATTTT.

This clone occurred once. V gene TRBV19 combines with J gene TRBJ2-3; no clear D. The CDR3 runs 14 residues. The germline V gene encodes CDR1 LNHDA and CDR2 SQIVND (reference sequence). V was pared by 3 bases and J by 1 base, with 8 bases between. CDR3: CASSIGPGTDTQYF. DNA of the CDR3: TGTGCCAGTAGTATCGGGCCGGGCACAGATACGCAGTATTTT.

The chain links TRBV7-9 to TRBJ2-1; 7 nucleotides align to TRBD2. This CDR3 has 13 amino acids. The germline V gene has CDR1 SEHNR and CDR2 FQNEAQ (reference sequence). The junction had 14 bases not matched to a gene; V was cut back by 5 bases and J by 16 bases. CDR3 sequence (DNA): TGTGCCAGCAGCACTAGTCCGGCGGGAGTCTGTTTCTTC. It encodes CASSTSPAGVCFF.

The chain recombines TRBV14 with TRBJ1-3, with TRBD1 as a possible D gene (5 bases). CDR1 and CDR2 (germline): SGHDN, FVKESK. There are 16 residues in the CDR3. The V gene lost 4 bases and the J gene lost 0 bases, with 13 bases spanning the gap. As DNA, the CDR3 is TGTGCCAGCAGCCCAGGGAGAGGAGTCTCTGGAAACACCATATATTTT. Amino acid sequence: CASSPGRGVSGNTIYF.

This clone was counted a single time. Other DNA variants within this sample encode the same CDR3. The genes are TRBV6-5 and TRBJ1-1, with no clear D. With 0 bases removed from V and 1 base from J, the gap between germline ends came to 3 bases. Germline V CDR1 and CDR2: MNHEY, SVGAGI. The CDR3 loop spans 13 amino acids. The CDR3 sequence: CASSYSENTEAFF. CDR3 DNA sequence: TGTGCCAGCAGTTACTCGGAGAACACTGAAGCTTTCTTT.